The clone carrying this T cell receptor (beta chain) was seen a single time. This sample is part of a study of T cell changes during pregnancy in multiple sclerosis. The CDR3 is made up of 16 amino acids. V was cut by 3 bases and J by 0 bases, with 13 bases left in between. In germline, CDR1 is SGHRS, CDR2 YFSETQ. Some clones are missing from TCRdb's copy, which holds only in-frame ones; the method was immunoSEQ multiplex PCR. The table lists more than 95,000 clones, under 95% of them singletons. The J gene is TRBJ1-3, the V gene TRBV5-1; D not resolved. This clonotype was sampled from a female donor with multiple sclerosis, enrolled in a pregnancy study. Source: peripheral blood, taken after pregnancy. The DNA of the CDR3 is TGCGCCAGCAGCTGGAACGGACTTAGCTCTGGAAACACCATATATTTT. Translating it yields CASSWNGLSSGNTIYF.